This T cell receptor (beta chain) was observed in a study of shared clonotypes between healthy human individuals. Study-level points and caveats: Only blood samples were collected, and tissue repertoires likely differ.

This clone was seen once. The antigen remains unidentified. The V gene end was trimmed by 0 bases and the J gene end by 7 bases; junction bases not matched to a gene: 2. Germline V gene lookup returns CDR1 SGHTA and CDR2 FQGTGA. CDR3 size: 16 residues. In replicate PCRs of unsorted PBMC, approximately 310 ng DNA, some 30,000 T cell genomes, was used. Sequenced by immunoSEQ multiplex PCR; TCRdb stores in-frame clones only, minus some. The sample records roughly 500,000 clones, around 78% being singletons. The clonotype was recovered from a woman aged 40 to 50 in good health. Some clones in this sample may be carry-over from other donors' samples. The sample was PBMCs. The V call is TRBV7-3, the J call TRBJ2-1; 14 nucleotides match TRBD2. CDR3 in amino acids: CASSLTTSGRENEQFF. CDR3 bases: TGTGCCAGCAGCTTAACGACTAGCGGGAGGGAAAATGAGCAGTTCTTC. Variable domain in full (rest from reference TRBV7-3 and TRBJ2-1): GAGVSQTPSNKVTEKGKYVELRCDPISGHTALYWYRQSLGQGPEFLIYFQGTGAADDSGLPNDRFFAVRPEGSVSTLKIQRTERGDSAVYLCASSLTTSGRENEQFFGPGTRLTVL.